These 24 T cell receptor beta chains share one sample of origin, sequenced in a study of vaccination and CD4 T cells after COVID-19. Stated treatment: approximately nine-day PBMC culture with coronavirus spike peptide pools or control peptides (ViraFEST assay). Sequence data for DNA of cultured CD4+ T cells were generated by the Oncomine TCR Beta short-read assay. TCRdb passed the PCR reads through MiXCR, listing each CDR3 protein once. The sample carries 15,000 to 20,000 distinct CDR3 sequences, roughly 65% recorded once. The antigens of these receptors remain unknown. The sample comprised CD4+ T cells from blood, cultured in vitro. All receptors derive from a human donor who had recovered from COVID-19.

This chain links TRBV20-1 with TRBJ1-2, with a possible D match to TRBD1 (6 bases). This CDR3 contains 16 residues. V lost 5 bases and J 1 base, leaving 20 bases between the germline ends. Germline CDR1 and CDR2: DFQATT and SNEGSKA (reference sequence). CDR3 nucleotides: TGCAGTGCTTACCCAGGGGCCCTCCTCAGTAACTATGGCTACACCTTC. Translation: CSAYPGALLSNYGYTF.

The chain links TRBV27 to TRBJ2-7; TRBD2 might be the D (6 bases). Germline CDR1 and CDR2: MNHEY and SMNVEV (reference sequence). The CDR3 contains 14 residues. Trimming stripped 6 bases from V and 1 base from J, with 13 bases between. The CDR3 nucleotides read TGTGCCAGCAGGAGGGACTGGAGTTCCTACGAGCAGTACTTC. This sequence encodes CASRRDWSSYEQYF.

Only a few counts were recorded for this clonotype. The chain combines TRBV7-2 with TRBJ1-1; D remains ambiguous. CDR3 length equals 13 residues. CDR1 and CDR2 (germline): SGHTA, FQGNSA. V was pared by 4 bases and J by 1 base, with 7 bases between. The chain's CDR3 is CASSYRQNTEAFF. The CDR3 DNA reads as TGTGCCAGCAGCTACCGACAGAACACTGAAGCTTTCTTT. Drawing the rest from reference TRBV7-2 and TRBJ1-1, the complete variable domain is GAGVSQSPSNKVTEKGKDVELRCDPISGHTALYWYRQSLGQGLEFLIYFQGNSAPDKSGLPSDRFSAERTGGSVSTLTIQRTQQEDSAVYLCASSYRQNTEAFFGQGTRLTVV.

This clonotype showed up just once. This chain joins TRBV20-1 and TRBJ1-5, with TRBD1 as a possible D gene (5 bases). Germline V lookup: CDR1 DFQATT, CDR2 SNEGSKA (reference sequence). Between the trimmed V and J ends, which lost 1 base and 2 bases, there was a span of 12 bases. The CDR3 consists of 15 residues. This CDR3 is CSARGGEFGNQPQHF. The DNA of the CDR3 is TGCAGTGCTAGAGGGGGGGAGTTTGGCAATCAGCCCCAGCATTTT.

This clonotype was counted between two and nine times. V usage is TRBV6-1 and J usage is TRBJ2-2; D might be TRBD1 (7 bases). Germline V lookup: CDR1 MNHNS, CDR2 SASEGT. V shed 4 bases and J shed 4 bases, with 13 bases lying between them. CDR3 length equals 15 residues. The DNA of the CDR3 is TGTGCCAGCAGTGGAAGACAGGGAGGCACCGGGGAGCTGTTTTTT. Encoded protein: CASSGRQGGTGELFF.

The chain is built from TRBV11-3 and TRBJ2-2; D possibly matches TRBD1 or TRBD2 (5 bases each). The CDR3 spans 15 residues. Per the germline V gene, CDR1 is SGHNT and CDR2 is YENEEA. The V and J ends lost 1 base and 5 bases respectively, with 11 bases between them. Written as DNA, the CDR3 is TGTGCCAGCAGCTTAGGGGGGAAGGGGACCGGGGAGCTGTTTTTT. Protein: CASSLGGKGTGELFF.

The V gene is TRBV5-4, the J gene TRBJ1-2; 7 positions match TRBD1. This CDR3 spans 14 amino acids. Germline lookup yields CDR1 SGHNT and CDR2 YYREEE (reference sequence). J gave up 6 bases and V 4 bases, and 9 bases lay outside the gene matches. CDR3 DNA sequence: TGTGCCAGCAGCCCCCGGGACAGAAGGGATGGCTACACCTTC. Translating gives CASSPRDRRDGYTF.

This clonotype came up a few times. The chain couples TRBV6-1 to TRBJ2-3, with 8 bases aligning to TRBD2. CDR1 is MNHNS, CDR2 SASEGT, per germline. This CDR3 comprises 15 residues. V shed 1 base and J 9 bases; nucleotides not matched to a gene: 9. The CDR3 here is CASSEVAGSLGTQYF. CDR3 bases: TGTGCCAGCAGTGAAGTAGCGGGGAGCCTGGGGACGCAGTATTTT.

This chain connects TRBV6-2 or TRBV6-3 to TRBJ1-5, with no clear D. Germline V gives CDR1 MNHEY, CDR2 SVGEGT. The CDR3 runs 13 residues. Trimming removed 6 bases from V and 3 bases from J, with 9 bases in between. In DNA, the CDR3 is TGTGCCAGCAGAGCCCTGCCCAATCAGCCCCAGCATTTT. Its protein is CASRALPNQPQHF.

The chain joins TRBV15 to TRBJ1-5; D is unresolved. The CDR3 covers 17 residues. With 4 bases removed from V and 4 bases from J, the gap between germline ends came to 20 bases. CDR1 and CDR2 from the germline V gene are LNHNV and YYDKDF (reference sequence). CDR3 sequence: CATSTLPRRKGNQPQHF. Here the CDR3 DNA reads TGTGCCACCAGCACCCTCCCGCGGCGGAAGGGAAATCAGCCCCAGCATTTT.

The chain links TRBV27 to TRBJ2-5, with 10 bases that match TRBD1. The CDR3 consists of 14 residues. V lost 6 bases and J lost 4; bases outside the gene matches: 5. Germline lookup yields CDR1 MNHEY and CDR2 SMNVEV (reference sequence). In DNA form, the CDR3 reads TGTGCCAGCAGCTCAGGACAGGGGGGAGAGACCCAGTACTTC. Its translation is CASSSGQGGETQYF.

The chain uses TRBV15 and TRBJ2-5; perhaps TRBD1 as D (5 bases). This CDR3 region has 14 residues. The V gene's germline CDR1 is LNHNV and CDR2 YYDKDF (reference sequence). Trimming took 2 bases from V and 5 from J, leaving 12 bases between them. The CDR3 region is CATSRLRVGETQYF. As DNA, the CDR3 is TGTGCCACCAGCAGACTCAGGGTGGGGGAGACCCAGTACTTC.

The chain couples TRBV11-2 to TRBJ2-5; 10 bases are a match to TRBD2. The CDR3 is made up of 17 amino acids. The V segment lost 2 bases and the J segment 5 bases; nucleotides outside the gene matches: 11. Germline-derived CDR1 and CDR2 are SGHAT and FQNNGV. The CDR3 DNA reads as TGTGCCAGCAGCTTAAACCCCCCCCAGACTAGCGGGGAGACCCAGTACTTC. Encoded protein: CASSLNPPQTSGETQYF.

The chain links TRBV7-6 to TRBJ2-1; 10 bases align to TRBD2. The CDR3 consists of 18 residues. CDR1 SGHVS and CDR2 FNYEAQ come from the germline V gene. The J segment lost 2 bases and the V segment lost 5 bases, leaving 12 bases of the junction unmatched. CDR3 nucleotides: TGTGCCAGCAGCCTAACTCCGATCCTAGCGGGGGCCTACAATGAGCAGTTCTTC. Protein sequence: CASSLTPILAGAYNEQFF.

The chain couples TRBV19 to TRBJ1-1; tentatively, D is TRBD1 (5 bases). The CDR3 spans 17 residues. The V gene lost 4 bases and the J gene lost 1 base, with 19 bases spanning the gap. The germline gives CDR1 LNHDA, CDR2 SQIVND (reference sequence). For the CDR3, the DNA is TGTGCCAGTAGTAGGGGGTTTTGGAGCGCCGAGAACACTGAAGCTTTCTTT. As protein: CASSRGFWSAENTEAFF.

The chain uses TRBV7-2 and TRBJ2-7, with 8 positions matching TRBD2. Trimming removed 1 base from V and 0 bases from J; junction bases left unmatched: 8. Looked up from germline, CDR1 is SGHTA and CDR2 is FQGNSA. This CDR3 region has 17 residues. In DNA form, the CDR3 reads TGTGCCAGCAGCTTAGTTACTAGCGGATCGTTCTCCTACGAGCAGTACTTC. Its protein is CASSLVTSGSFSYEQYF.

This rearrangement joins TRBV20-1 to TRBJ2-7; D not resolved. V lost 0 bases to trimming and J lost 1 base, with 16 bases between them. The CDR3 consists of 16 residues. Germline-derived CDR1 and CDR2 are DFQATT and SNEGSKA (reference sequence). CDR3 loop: CSARDPASGISYEQYF. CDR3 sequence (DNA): TGCAGTGCTAGAGATCCAGCTTCGGGCATATCCTACGAGCAGTACTTC.

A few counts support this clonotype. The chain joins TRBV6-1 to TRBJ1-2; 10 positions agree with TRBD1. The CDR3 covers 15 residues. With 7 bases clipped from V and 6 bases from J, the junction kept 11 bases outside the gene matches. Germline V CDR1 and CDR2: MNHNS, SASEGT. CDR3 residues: CASIEGRQGANGYTF. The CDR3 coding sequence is TGTGCCAGCATCGAAGGGAGACAGGGGGCCAATGGCTACACCTTC.

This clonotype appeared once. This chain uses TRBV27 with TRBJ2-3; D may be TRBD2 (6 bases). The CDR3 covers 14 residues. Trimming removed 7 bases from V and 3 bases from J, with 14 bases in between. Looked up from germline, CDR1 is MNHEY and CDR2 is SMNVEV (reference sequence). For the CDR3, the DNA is TGTGCCAGCAAGTCGGGACTTAAGACAGATACGCAGTATTTT. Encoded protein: CASKSGLKTDTQYF.

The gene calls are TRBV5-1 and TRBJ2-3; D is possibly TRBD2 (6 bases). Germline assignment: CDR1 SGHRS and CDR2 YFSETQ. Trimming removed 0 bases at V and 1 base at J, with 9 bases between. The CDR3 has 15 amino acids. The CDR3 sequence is CASSLVGEGTDTQYF. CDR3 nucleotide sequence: TGCGCCAGCAGCTTGGTGGGGGAGGGCACAGATACGCAGTATTTT.

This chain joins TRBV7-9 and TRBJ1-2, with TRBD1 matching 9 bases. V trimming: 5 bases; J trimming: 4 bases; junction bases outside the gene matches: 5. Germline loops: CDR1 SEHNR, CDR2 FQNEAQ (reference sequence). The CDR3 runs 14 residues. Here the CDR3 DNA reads TGTGCCAGCAGCACAGGGGGCGCCGGCTATGGCTACACCTTC. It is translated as CASSTGGAGYGYTF. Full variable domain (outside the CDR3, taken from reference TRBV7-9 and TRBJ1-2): DTGVSQNPRHKITKRGQNVTFRCDPISEHNRLYWYRQTLGQGPEFLTYFQNEAQLEKSRLLSDRFSAERPKGSFSTLEIQRTEQGDSAMYLCASSTGGAGYGYTFGSGTRLTVV.

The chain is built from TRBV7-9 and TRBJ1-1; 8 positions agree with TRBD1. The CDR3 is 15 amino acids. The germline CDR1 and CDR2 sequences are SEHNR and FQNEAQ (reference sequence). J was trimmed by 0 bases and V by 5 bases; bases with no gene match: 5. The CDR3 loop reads CASSARQGMNTEAFF. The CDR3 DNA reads TGTGCCAGCAGCGCCCGACAGGGGATGAACACTGAAGCTTTCTTT.

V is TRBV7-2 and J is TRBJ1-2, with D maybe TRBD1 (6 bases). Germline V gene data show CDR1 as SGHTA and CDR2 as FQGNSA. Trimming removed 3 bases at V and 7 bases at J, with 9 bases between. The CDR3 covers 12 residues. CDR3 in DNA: TGTGCCAGCAGCTTCAGGGGTGGTGGCTACACCTTC. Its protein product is CASSFRGGGYTF.

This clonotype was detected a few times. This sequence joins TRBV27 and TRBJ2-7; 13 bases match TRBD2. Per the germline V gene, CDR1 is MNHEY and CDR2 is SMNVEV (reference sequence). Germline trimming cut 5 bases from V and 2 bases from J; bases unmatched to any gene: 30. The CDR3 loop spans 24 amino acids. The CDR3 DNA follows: TGTGCCAGCAGTCTCTCCGGACAGGCGAGACCGGGACTAGCGGGATCCCTGGTCCCCTACGAGCAGTACTTC. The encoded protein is CASSLSGQARPGLAGSLVPYEQYF.